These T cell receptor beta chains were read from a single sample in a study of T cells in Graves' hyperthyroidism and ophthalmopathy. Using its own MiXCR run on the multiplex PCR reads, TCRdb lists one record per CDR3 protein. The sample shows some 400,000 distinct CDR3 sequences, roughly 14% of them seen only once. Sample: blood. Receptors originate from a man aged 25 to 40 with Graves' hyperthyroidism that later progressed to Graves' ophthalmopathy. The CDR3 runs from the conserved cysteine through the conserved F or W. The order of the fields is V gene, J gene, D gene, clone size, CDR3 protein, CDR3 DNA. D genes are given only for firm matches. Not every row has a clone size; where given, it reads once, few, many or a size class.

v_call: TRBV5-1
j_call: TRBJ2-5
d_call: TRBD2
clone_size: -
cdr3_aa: CASSESGEGTETQYF
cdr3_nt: TGCGCCAGCAGCGAGTCCGGGGAGGGTACGGAGACCCAGTACTTC

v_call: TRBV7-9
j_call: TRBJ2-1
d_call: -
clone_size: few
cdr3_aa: CASSSQFNEQFF
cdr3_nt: TGTGCCAGCAGCTCTCAATTCAATGAGCAGTTCTTC

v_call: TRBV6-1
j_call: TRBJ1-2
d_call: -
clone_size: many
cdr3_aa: CASSSGIGNGYTF
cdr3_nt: TGTGCCAGCAGTTCAGGGATCGGCAATGGCTACACCTTC

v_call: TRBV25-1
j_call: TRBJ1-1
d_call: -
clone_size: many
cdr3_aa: CASSELGAGETEAFF
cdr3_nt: TGTGCCAGCAGTGAATTGGGGGCAGGGGAAACTGAAGCTTTCTTT

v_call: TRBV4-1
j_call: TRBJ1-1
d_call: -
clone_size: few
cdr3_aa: CASSQGGSLNTEAFF
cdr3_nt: TGCGCCAGCAGCCAAGGGGGAAGTTTGAACACTGAAGCTTTCTTT

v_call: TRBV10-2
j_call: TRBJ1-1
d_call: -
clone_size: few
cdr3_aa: CASTGGFAEAFF
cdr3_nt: TGCGCCAGCACTGGGGGTTTTGCTGAAGCTTTCTTT

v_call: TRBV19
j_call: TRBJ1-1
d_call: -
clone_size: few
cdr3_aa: CASSIEFSVMNTEAFF
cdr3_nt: TGTGCCAGTAGTATAGAATTTTCCGTCATGAACACTGAAGCTTTCTTT

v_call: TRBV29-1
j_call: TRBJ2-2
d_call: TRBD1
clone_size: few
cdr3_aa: CSVARTGELFF
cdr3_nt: TGCAGCGTTGCAAGGACAGGCGAGCTGTTTTTT

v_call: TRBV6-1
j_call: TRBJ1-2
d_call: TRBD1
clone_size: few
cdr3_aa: CASTPNRDRVVHGYTF
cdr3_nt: TGTGCCAGCACCCCCAACCGGGACAGGGTGGTTCATGGCTACACCTTC

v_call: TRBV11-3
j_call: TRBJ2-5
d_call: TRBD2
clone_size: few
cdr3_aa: CASSLMGGGSQETQYF
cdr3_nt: TGTGCCAGCAGCTTAATGGGGGGGGGGAGCCAAGAGACCCAGTACTTC

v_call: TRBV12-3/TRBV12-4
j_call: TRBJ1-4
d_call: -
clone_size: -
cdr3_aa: CASSSNEKLFF
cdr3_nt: TGTGCCAGCAGTTCTAATGAAAAACTGTTTTTT

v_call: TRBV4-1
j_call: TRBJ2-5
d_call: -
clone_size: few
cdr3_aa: CASSQDHDRIRSQYF
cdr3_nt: TGCGCCAGCAGCCAAGATCACGACCGGATCAGGAGCCAGTACTTC